The 9 T cell receptor beta chains presented below share a single source sample, sequenced in a study of blood T cell repertoires in COVID-19. Using immunoSEQ multiplex PCR, the repertoire was profiled, and TCRdb retains in-frame clones only, with some absent. The repertoire holds around 120,000 clones, with more than 75% as singletons. Sequenced input: peripheral blood. The receptors were sampled from a woman aged 70 to 79 with acute or convalescent COVID-19.

This clone was observed a few times. The V and J genes are TRBV5-6 and TRBJ1-2; D gene ambiguous. Germline V CDR1 and CDR2: SGHDT, YYEEEE. The CDR3 is 13 residues long. V was trimmed by 7 bases and J by 4 bases, leaving 14 bases between them. CDR3 sequence: CASGLGPVYGYTF. In DNA, the CDR3 is TGTGCCAGCGGGTTGGGTCCAGTCTATGGCTACACCTTC.

The chain has TRBV27 and TRBJ2-6; D gene unclear. Germline CDR1 and CDR2: MNHEY and SMNVEV (reference sequence). The CDR3 contains 14 residues. Trimming took off 2 bases at V and 2 bases at J, with 4 bases between the two ends. CDR3 nucleotide sequence: TGTGCCAGCAGTTTAGACACTGGGGCCAACGTCCTGACTTTC. This gives the protein CASSLDTGANVLTF.

The chain has TRBV5-1 and TRBJ1-1; 7 positions agree with TRBD1. Germline V lookup: CDR1 SGHRS, CDR2 YFSETQ. The ends lost 4 bases at V and 4 bases at J; junction bases unmatched: 13. The CDR3 runs 16 residues. As DNA, the CDR3 is TGCGCCAGCAGCAACTACGGACAGGTGGTTGGCACTGAAGCTTTCTTT. Translating gives CASSNYGQVVGTEAFF. Filled out from reference TRBV5-1 and TRBJ1-1, the complete variable domain reads KAGVTQTPRYLIKTRGQQVTLSCSPISGHRSVSWYQQTPGQGLQFLFEYFSETQRNKGNFPGRFSGRQFSNSRSEMNVSTLELGDSALYLCASSNYGQVVGTEAFFGQGTRLTVV.

In its sample, this clone was seen once. This rearrangement joins TRBV6-6 to TRBJ1-1, with D possibly matching TRBD1 (5 bases). CDR1 and CDR2 from the germline V gene are MNHNY and SVGAGI (reference sequence). The CDR3 loop spans 13 amino acids. V lost 7 bases and J 1 base, leaving 10 bases between the germline ends. CDR3 coding DNA: TGTGCCAGCATCAAAGGACAGAACACTGAAGCTTTCTTT. Its translation: CASIKGQNTEAFF.

The rearrangement joins TRBV7-6 to TRBJ2-1, with D possibly being TRBD2 (5 bases). CDR3 length equals 10 residues. Germline lookup yields CDR1 SGHVS and CDR2 FNYEAQ. V was shortened by 6 bases and J by 9 bases, with 6 bases between the two germline ends. This chain's CDR3 is CASRGSEQFF. In DNA form, the CDR3 reads TGTGCCAGCAGGGGGAGTGAGCAGTTCTTC.

The chain couples TRBV4-1 to TRBJ1-1, with D hard to call. Germline-derived CDR1 and CDR2 are MGHRA and YSYEKL. This CDR3 comprises 13 residues. As DNA, the CDR3 is TGCTCTTGGGCATTGGCGGGGAACACTGAAGCTTTCTTT. Its protein is CSWALAGNTEAFF.

The chain joins TRBV5-1 to TRBJ2-5; weak D call: TRBD1 (6 bases). The CDR3 sequence is 13 residues long. V lost 4 bases, J lost 4 bases, and 11 bases lay in between. CDR1 and CDR2 (germline): SGHRS, YFSETQ. Here the CDR3 DNA reads TGCGCCAGCAGCCCAGGGGCGAGAGAGACCCAGTACTTC. Encoded protein: CASSPGARETQYF.

The rearrangement joins TRBV6-6 to TRBJ1-5; maybe TRBD1 (5 bases). Germline V gives CDR1 MNHNY, CDR2 SVGAGI (reference sequence). The CDR3 covers 16 residues. V gave up 2 bases and J gave up 7 bases, with 18 bases separating them. The CDR3 loop is CASSYRTGGSQQPQHF. The CDR3 nucleotides are TGTGCCAGCAGTTACCGCACGGGGGGGTCGCAACAGCCCCAGCATTTT.

The chain is built from TRBV9 and TRBJ2-1, with TRBD1 matching 8 bases. V trimming: 0 bases; J trimming: 5 bases; junction bases outside the gene matches: 7. The CDR3 spans 16 residues. The germline V gene has CDR1 SGDLS and CDR2 YYNGEE. CDR3 residues: CASSVVGGQVHNEQFF. Written as DNA, the CDR3 is TGTGCCAGCAGCGTAGTGGGGGGACAGGTCCACAATGAGCAGTTCTTC.